The present entry profiles one T cell receptor (beta chain) with its context. The antigen is unknown. Generated by immunoSEQ multiplex PCR, the TCRdb table keeps only in-frame clones and is missing some. The sample lists about 77,000 clones; approximately 95% were seen once. The entry originates in a study of OX40 agonist ivuxolimab in advanced cancers. Study summary: Patients with hepatocellular carcinoma, melanoma, renal cell or head and neck cancer made up the dose-escalation patients. One hepatocellular carcinoma and a couple of cutaneous melanoma patients partially responded. Findings and caveats of the study: Dosing at 0.1 to 3.0 mg/kg was accompanied by clonal expansion of CD4+ and CD8+ blood T cells by week 6.

The trim removed 5 bases at V and 5 bases at J, leaving 9 bases unmatched. The CDR3 contains 15 residues. CDR1 is PRHDT and CDR2 is FYEKMQ in the germline V gene (reference sequence). This receptor was taken from an adult with an advanced solid tumor such as melanoma, head and neck, liver or kidney cancer. The sample was CD4+ or CD8+ T cells sorted from blood, taken in a trial of the OX40 agonist ivuxolimab. The chain combines TRBV13 with TRBJ1-2, with 9 positions matching TRBD1. The CDR3 sequence is CASSPGGQGRYGYTF. The CDR3 DNA is TGTGCCAGCAGCCCAGGGGGACAGGGTAGGTATGGCTACACCTTC.